This TCR beta chain emerged from a study of beta chain features in type 1 diabetes. It was one heparinised blood draw, averaging about 116 mL, that each donor gave. To note about this clone: Its antigen is as yet unknown.

Broader study findings: Whether TCRB rearrangement is influenced by HLA type went unresolved here. All four CD4+ subsets of Type 1 diabetes patients contained TCRB CDR3s that were moderately but significantly shorter.

V was trimmed by 4 bases and J by 2 bases, leaving 8 bases between them. Germline V CDR1 and CDR2: MNHNS, SASEGT. CDR3 length equals 13 residues. cDNA synthesis used the whole RNA isolate, giving expressed TCRB sequences. Only in-frame clones appear in the TCRdb table, and some are missing; sequencing was by immunoSEQ multiplex PCR. Altogether about 470,000 clones are present, 30% being singletons, with the ten largest covering around 0.065%. The chain is built from TRBV6-1 and TRBJ2-5, with D possibly being TRBD1 (5 bases). Material for sequencing was naive CD4+ T cells from blood. The receptor's source is a young man in good health. CDR3 loop: CASSARQQETQYF. As DNA, the CDR3 is TGTGCCAGCAGTGCGCGACAGCAAGAGACCCAGTACTTC.